Each of the 28 T cell receptor beta chains below was sequenced from the same sample in a study of T cells of healthy individuals. In TCRdb, the 5' RACE reads were re-called with MiXCR into one record per CDR3 protein. The data contain around 79,000 distinct CDR3 sequences, more than 4.5% of them singletons. These receptors all stem from a female donor in good health.

CDR3 sequence reads: CASSFVTTGNSPLHF. CDR3 in DNA: TGTGCCAGCAGCTTCGTTACTACAGGCAATTCACCCCTCCACTTT. The chain has TRBV7-8 and TRBJ1-6, with a possible D match to TRBD1 (5 bases). The CDR3 sequence is 15 residues long. V gave up 3 bases and J gave up 7 bases, with 13 bases separating them. Looked up from germline, CDR1 is SGHVS and CDR2 is FQNEAQ.

This clonotype was observed a handful of times. CDR3 bases: TGTGCCAGCAGGTCTCGAGACAGCGACACAGATACGCAGTATTTT. Protein: CASRSRDSDTDTQYF. V and J are TRBV7-8 and TRBJ2-3, with TRBD1 as a possible D gene (5 bases). Germline CDR1 is SGHVS and CDR2 is FQNEAQ. CDR3 size: 15 residues. V shed 6 bases and J shed 2 bases, with 15 bases lying between them.

The chain is built from TRBV6-2 or TRBV6-3 and TRBJ2-7; 9 bases line up with TRBD2. Germline V CDR1 and CDR2: MNHEY, SVGEGT. V shed 6 bases, J shed 2 bases, and the junction held 8 bases outside the gene matches. The CDR3 length is 15 residues. The CDR3 spells CASRSLAGKAYEQYF. CDR3 bases: TGTGCCAGCAGATCCCTAGCGGGAAAAGCCTACGAGCAGTACTTC.

The sample holds one count of this clonotype. Possible read error: a much larger clone is one base away. This chain uses TRBV5-1 with TRBJ2-1; 9 nucleotides line up with TRBD2. Per the germline V gene, CDR1 is SGHRS and CDR2 is YFSETQ. The trim removed 0 bases at V and 15 bases at J, leaving 10 bases unmatched. This CDR3 spans 14 amino acids. CDR3 sequence: CASSLEVSGREVFF. DNA for the CDR3: TGCGCCAGCAGCTTGGAGGTTAGCGGGAGAGAGGTGTTCTTC.

The gene calls are TRBV6-5 and TRBJ1-5, with D maybe TRBD1 (6 bases). Germline CDR1 and CDR2: MNHEY and SVGAGI. V was cut by 6 bases and J by 4 bases, with 10 bases left in between. The CDR3 totals 13 residues. The CDR3 bases are TGTGCCAGCAGCCGGACAGTGAATCAGCCCCAGCATTTT. It encodes CASSRTVNQPQHF.

This clonotype occurred many times. The gene calls are TRBV27 and TRBJ2-3; no clear D gene. In germline, CDR1 is MNHEY, CDR2 SMNVEV (reference sequence). V shed 6 bases and J shed 2 bases, with 12 bases lying between them. There are 14 residues in the CDR3. CDR3 sequence (DNA): TGTGCCAGCAGCCCGTATCCGACCACAGATACGCAGTATTTT. Its protein is CASSPYPTTDTQYF.

This clonotype was seen at least ten times. This chain joins TRBV12-3 or TRBV12-4 and TRBJ2-6; 14 bases match TRBD2. CDR3 size: 24 residues. Trimming cost V 2 bases and J 1 base; bases outside gene matches: 19. CDR3 sequence (DNA): TGTGCCAGCAGTTTAACCTACCGACTAGCGGGAGGGCCTGGGAGATTTTCTGGGGCCAACGTCCTGACTTTC. This gives the protein CASSLTYRLAGGPGRFSGANVLTF.

This clonotype was seen ten or more times. The CDR3: CASSPRHKTEAFF. As DNA, the CDR3 is TGTGCCAGCAGTCCTCGACACAAAACTGAAGCTTTCTTT. This chain links TRBV6-2 or TRBV6-3 with TRBJ1-1; D is ambiguous. Germline V CDR1 and CDR2: MNHEY, SVGEGT. The length of the CDR3 is 13 residues. Trimming shortened V by 5 bases and J by 5 bases, and 12 bases separated the two germline ends.

This clonotype showed up many times. V gene TRBV7-2 combines with J gene TRBJ2-7; 7 positions match TRBD2. The junction had 8 bases not matched to a gene; V was cut back by 3 bases and J by 0 bases. This CDR3 spans 16 amino acids. CDR1 is SGHTA, CDR2 FQGNSA, per germline. For the CDR3, the DNA is TGTGCCAGCAGCTTCTTAGGGCTAGCGGCCTCCTACGAGCAGTACTTC. Translating it yields CASSFLGLAASYEQYF.

The rearrangement joins TRBV30 to TRBJ1-2; D call uncertain. There are 11 residues in the CDR3. Germline V gene sequence: CDR1 GTSNPN, CDR2 SVGIG (reference sequence). The CDR3 nucleotides are TGTGTGTTAGGCGCTAACTATGGCTACACCTTC. It codes for CVLGANYGYTF.

This clonotype was seen a few times. The chain carries TRBV6-6 and TRBJ1-4; a weak D match, TRBD1 (5 bases). CDR3 length: 13 residues. Trimming left V 4 bases short and J 8 bases short, with 11 bases between. Germline V lookup: CDR1 MNHNY, CDR2 SVGAGI (reference sequence). The CDR3 loop is CASSLGPLEKLFF. CDR3 nucleotides: TGTGCCAGCAGTTTGGGACCCTTGGAAAAACTGTTTTTT.

In its sample, this clonotype was seen many times. The chain couples TRBV28 to TRBJ2-7; the D gene is possibly TRBD2 (5 bases). Per germline, CDR1 MDHEN and CDR2 SYDVKM. The ends were cut back, 5 bases at V and 7 bases at J, with 15 bases in the middle. CDR3 size: 13 residues. CDR3 amino acids: CASSPGLIGEQYF. Here the CDR3 DNA reads TGTGCCAGCAGTCCGGGGTTGATTGGGGAGCAGTACTTC.

The chain joins TRBV12-3 or TRBV12-4 to TRBJ2-3; no clear D gene. V shed 1 base and J shed 10 bases, with 3 bases lying between them. This CDR3 is 10 amino acids long. For the CDR3, the DNA is TGTGCCAGCAGTTTAGTCGCGCAGTATTTT. Translation: CASSLVAQYF.

By share of the sample, this clonotype is large (0.1 to 1%). The chain uses TRBV6-6 and TRBJ2-3; weak D call: TRBD2 (5 bases). Germline V gene data show CDR1 as MNHNY and CDR2 as SVGAGI (reference sequence). The CDR3 sequence is 15 residues long. Trimming removed 2 bases from V and 0 bases from J, with 9 bases in between. The CDR3: CASSYSSGSTDTQYF. The CDR3 nucleotides read TGTGCCAGCAGTTACAGCAGCGGTAGCACAGATACGCAGTATTTT.

This clonotype came up many times. The rearrangement links TRBV6-6 to TRBJ2-7; D ambiguous. The CDR3 spans 14 residues. Trimming left V 6 bases short and J 2 bases short, with 14 bases between. Germline values: CDR1 MNHNY, CDR2 SVGAGI (reference sequence). The CDR3 loop reads CASSPRLVPYEQYF. The CDR3 nucleotides are TGTGCCAGCAGCCCCAGGTTGGTACCCTACGAGCAGTACTTC.

This clonotype was recorded at least ten times. The rearrangement uses TRBV2 and TRBJ1-4; no clear D gene. CDR3 length equals 15 residues. Trimming pared 0 bases from V and 0 bases from J, leaving 5 bases between. Germline CDR1 SNHLY, CDR2 FYNNEI. The CDR3 loop reads CASSEAPATNEKLFF. The CDR3, as DNA: TGTGCCAGCAGTGAAGCGCCAGCAACTAATGAAAAACTGTTTTTT. The full variable domain, with the rest looked up from reference TRBV2 and TRBJ1-4, is EPEVTQTPSHQVTQMGQEVILRCVPISNHLYFYWYRQILGQKVEFLVSFYNNEISEKSEIFDDQFSVERPDGSNFTLKIRSTKLEDSAMYFCASSEAPATNEKLFFGSGTQLSVL.

This clonotype was seen repeatedly, ten times or more. The gene calls are TRBV7-9 and TRBJ2-7; D is perhaps TRBD2 (6 bases). V gave up 5 bases and J gave up 2 bases, with 13 bases separating them. Per germline, CDR1 SEHNR and CDR2 FQNEAQ (reference sequence). This CDR3 is 14 amino acids long. The CDR3 DNA sequence: TGTGCCAGCAGCCCGAGCGGAGGGGCCTACGAGCAGTACTTC. This translates into CASSPSGGAYEQYF. Filled out from reference TRBV7-9 and TRBJ2-7, the complete variable domain reads DTGVSQNPRHKITKRGQNVTFRCDPISEHNRLYWYRQTLGQGPEFLTYFQNEAQLEKSRLLSDRFSAERPKGSFSTLEIQRTEQGDSAMYLCASSPSGGAYEQYFGPGTRLTVT.

The J gene is TRBJ2-1, the V gene TRBV2; 13 bases line up with TRBD2. Germline V gene lookup returns CDR1 SNHLY and CDR2 FYNNEI. The trim removed 10 bases at V and 4 bases at J, leaving 10 bases unmatched. This CDR3 is built from 16 residues. This CDR3 is CANHRSTSGGYNEQFF. The CDR3 bases are TGTGCCAACCACAGATCGACTAGCGGGGGGTACAATGAGCAGTTCTTC.

The table lists this clonotype with many counts. The chain carries TRBV29-1 and TRBJ2-3; no clear D. The germline V and J ends were trimmed by 5 bases and 1 base, with 10 bases remaining between them. CDR1 is SQVTM, CDR2 ANQGSEA, per germline. The CDR3 loop spans 13 amino acids. For the CDR3, the DNA is TGCAGCGTTTATGGACGGGGCACAGATACGCAGTATTTT. As protein: CSVYGRGTDTQYF.

This clonotype showed up many times. The chain joins TRBV7-2 to TRBJ2-7; a weak D match, TRBD2 (5 bases). The CDR3 is 12 amino acids. Between the trimmed V and J ends, which lost 3 bases and 6 bases, there was a span of 9 bases. The germline gives CDR1 SGHTA, CDR2 FQGNSA. The DNA for the CDR3 is TGTGCCAGCAGCTTGGACTTTCGCGAGCAGTACTTC. It is translated as CASSLDFREQYF.

Many counts were recorded for this clonotype. Written as DNA, the CDR3 is TGCAGTGCTAGGACAGGGGCGAAACAACGAGCTTTCTTT. Its translation: CSARTGAKQRAFF. The chain carries TRBV20-1 and TRBJ1-1, with 8 bases aligning to TRBD1. CDR1 and CDR2 from the germline V gene are DFQATT and SNEGSKA (reference sequence). J lost 10 bases, V lost 3 bases, and 10 bases had no gene match. The CDR3 is made up of 13 amino acids.

This clonotype showed up many times. The chain carries TRBV2 and TRBJ2-7; D call uncertain. Trimming stripped 5 bases from V and 0 bases from J, with 8 bases between. Germline V gene data show CDR1 as SNHLY and CDR2 as FYNNEI. The CDR3 is 13 residues long. The CDR3 reads CASSPPSSYEQYF. As DNA, the CDR3 is TGTGCCAGCAGTCCCCCTAGCTCCTACGAGCAGTACTTC.

This clonotype came up many times. CDR3 loop: CAIRASGSDGTSTDTQYF. CDR3 in DNA: TGTGCCATCAGGGCTAGCGGGAGCGACGGGACTAGCACAGATACGCAGTATTTT. The genes are TRBV10-3 and TRBJ2-3, with 10 bases aligning to TRBD2. The germline gives CDR1 ENHRY, CDR2 SYGVKD. The trim removed 6 bases at V and 0 bases at J, leaving 12 bases unmatched. This CDR3 is 18 amino acids long.

Comment on this clonotype: Just one base apart from a much larger clone, this may be a read error. The J gene is TRBJ1-4, the V gene TRBV10-3, with D unresolved. V lost 3 bases, J lost 1 base, and 6 bases lay in between. Germline V gene data show CDR1 as ENHRY and CDR2 as SYGVKD. The CDR3 runs 14 residues. CDR3 sequence: CAISDGRTNEKLFF. The CDR3 nucleotides are TGTGCCATCAGTGACGGTAGAACTAATGAAAAACTGTTTTTT.

Details on this clonotype: A read error may be the cause here, since a much bigger clone is one base away. V is TRBV28 and J is TRBJ2-7; 12 nucleotides agree with TRBD2. There are 14 residues in the CDR3. The germline V gene encodes CDR1 MDHEN and CDR2 SYDVKM. Trimming removed 8 bases from V and 4 bases from J; junction bases left unmatched: 6. CDR3 in DNA: TGTGCCAGCCGAATACTAGCGGGAGGTTACGAGCAGTACTTC. Protein sequence: CASRILAGGYEQYF.

This clonotype has more than one count but fewer than ten. The chain joins TRBV24-1 to TRBJ2-1; 10 bases are a match to TRBD2. Losses at the gene ends were 6 bases for V and 6 bases for J; bases not matched to a gene: 7. This CDR3 contains 15 residues. CDR1 and CDR2 from the germline V gene are KGHDR and SFDVKD. The CDR3 region has the DNA TGTGCCACCAGTCTACCTAGCGGGGGATTCAATGAGCAGTTCTTC. Its protein product is CATSLPSGGFNEQFF.

The table lists this clonotype with many counts. The chain is built from TRBV5-1 and TRBJ2-7; tentative D call: TRBD1 (6 bases). V lost 3 bases and J 1 base, leaving 17 bases between the germline ends. The CDR3 has 16 amino acids. CDR1 and CDR2 from the germline V gene are SGHRS and YFSETQ. The CDR3 coding sequence is TGCGCCAGCAGCTCCGGGACACCAAGGGCATCCTACGAGCAGTACTTC. Residues: CASSSGTPRASYEQYF.

This clonotype was counted many times. Written as DNA, the CDR3 is TGCAGTGCTAGGCGTGATTGGGGGCCCACAGATACGCAGTATTTT. This codes for CSARRDWGPTDTQYF. This rearrangement joins TRBV20-1 to TRBJ2-3; tentative D call: TRBD1 (6 bases). V lost 3 bases to trimming and J lost 2 bases, with 15 bases between them. The V gene's germline CDR1 is DFQATT and CDR2 SNEGSKA (reference sequence). This CDR3 contains 15 residues.